Shown below are 19 T cell receptor beta chains from a single sample sequenced in a study of shared clonotypes between healthy human individuals. Sequenced by immunoSEQ multiplex PCR; TCRdb stores in-frame clones only, minus some. Of about 96,000 clones listed, 60% to 70% are singletons. Sequenced sample: memory CD8+ T cells sorted from blood. The subset is: CD45RO+ cells pooled with CCR7-negative TemRA cells. Every receptor here comes from a man under 40 in good health.

This clone was seen many times. The rearrangement joins TRBV28 to TRBJ1-2, with D uncertain. V was clipped by 6 bases and J by 0 bases, with 17 bases between them. The germline V gene encodes CDR1 MDHEN and CDR2 SYDVKM. This CDR3 contains 16 residues. The DNA for the CDR3 is TGTGCCAGCAGCTTTCCCGGTTTCGGCGCTAACTATGGCTACACCTTC. Protein product: CASSFPGFGANYGYTF.

This clone was found many times. The chain uses TRBV19 and TRBJ2-7; 14 bases match TRBD2. V gave up 5 bases and J gave up 2 bases; unmatched junction bases: 5. The CDR3 spans 16 residues. Germline V gene lookup returns CDR1 LNHDA and CDR2 SQIVND (reference sequence). The CDR3 DNA sequence: TGTGCCAGTAGTCCCTGGACTAGCGGGAGGACCTACGAGCAGTACTTC. It is translated as CASSPWTSGRTYEQYF.

V gene TRBV6-5 combines with J gene TRBJ2-7; D possibly corresponds to TRBD2 (6 bases). Germline V CDR1 and CDR2: MNHEY, SVGAGI. The CDR3 runs 14 residues. Trimming cost V 4 bases and J 3 bases, with 13 bases left between them. DNA for the CDR3: TGTGCCAGCAGTTCCTACCGGGAGAGCTACGAGCAGTACTTC. Its protein is CASSSYRESYEQYF.

The chain employs TRBV28 and TRBJ2-3, with TRBD1 as a possible D gene (6 bases). Deletions cut 7 bases from V and 2 bases from J, with 10 bases between. The germline gives CDR1 MDHEN, CDR2 SYDVKM. The CDR3 is 13 amino acids. The CDR3 protein is CASKPGDTDTQYF. The CDR3 region has the DNA TGTGCCAGCAAACCAGGGGACACAGATACGCAGTATTTT.

In this sample, this clone turned up once. The gene calls are TRBV12-5 and TRBJ2-1; 15 nucleotides align to TRBD2. Unmatched junction bases numbered 18, after V lost 2 bases and J lost 4 bases. The CDR3 length is 22 residues. Germline CDR1 and CDR2: LGHNT and FRNRAP. The CDR3 is CASGLPNLGLAGGKNHYNEQFF. The CDR3 DNA sequence: TGTGCTAGTGGTTTGCCCAACCTAGGACTAGCGGGAGGGAAGAACCATTACAATGAGCAGTTCTTC.

This clone was picked up a small number of times. The chain is built from TRBV21-1 and TRBJ1-5; no DNA check was done on the table's D call, TRBD1. TRBV21-1 is a pseudogene segment. CDR3 length: 14 residues. The CDR3 is CASSIDSRLAPQHF. CDR3 coding DNA: TGTGCCAGCAGCATAGACAGCCGATTGGCGCCCCAGCATTTT.

V usage is TRBV5-6 and J usage is TRBJ2-1, with 9 bases fitting TRBD2. This CDR3 region has 18 residues. Germline V CDR1 and CDR2: SGHDT, YYEEEE. V shed 0 bases, J shed 8 bases, and the junction held 15 bases outside the gene matches. CDR3 in DNA: TGTGCCAGCAGCTTGGAAAGGGCGGCGGGAGGGCCGAGGGATGAGCAGTTCTTC. Its translation: CASSLERAAGGPRDEQFF.

This clone was detected only a few times. This chain joins TRBV13 and TRBJ2-3; 9 bases match TRBD2. V gave up 2 bases and J gave up 2 bases; unmatched junction bases: 11. The germline V gene has CDR1 PRHDT and CDR2 FYEKMQ (reference sequence). The CDR3 sequence is 18 residues long. Here the CDR3 DNA reads TGTGCCAGCAGCTTAACCAAGAAGACTAGCGGAAACACAGATACGCAGTATTTT. Its protein is CASSLTKKTSGNTDTQYF.

This chain connects TRBV25-1 to TRBJ1-4, with D possibly TRBD1 on 6 matching bases. Trimming cost V 4 bases and J 5 bases, with 11 bases left between them. This CDR3 spans 14 amino acids. Germline V CDR1 and CDR2: MGHDK, SYGVNS. This CDR3 reads CASSAGGLNEKLFF. The CDR3 bases are TGTGCCAGCAGTGCTGGGGGCTTGAATGAAAAACTGTTTTTT.

This clone appeared a few times. The V gene is TRBV5-1, the J gene TRBJ1-2; D unresolved. The CDR3 consists of 14 residues. The V end lost 0 bases, the J end lost 7 bases, and 13 bases lay between the germline ends. CDR1 is SGHRS and CDR2 is YFSETQ in the germline V gene. For the CDR3, the DNA is TGCGCCAGCAGCTTGGCCGGGCCCGAGGGTGGCTACACCTTC. Amino acids: CASSLAGPEGGYTF.

This sequence joins TRBV9 and TRBJ2-2; 9 bases match TRBD1. This CDR3 is 16 amino acids long. CDR1 is SGDLS, CDR2 YYNGEE, per germline. Trimming at V came to 0 bases and at J to 0 bases, leaving 0 bases not matched to a gene. CDR3 nucleotides: TGTGCCAGCAGCGTAGGACAGGGGGCGAACACCGGGGAGCTGTTTTTT. This codes for CASSVGQGANTGELFF.

The chain is built from TRBV11-2 and TRBJ2-1; D gene ambiguous. V shed 5 bases and J shed 12 bases, with 17 bases lying between them. The CDR3 spans 13 residues. Germline V gene lookup returns CDR1 SGHAT and CDR2 FQNNGV. Here the CDR3 reads CASSLSSSVGQFF. DNA for the CDR3: TGTGCCAGCAGCCTATCTTCCAGCGTGGGGCAGTTCTTC.

This clone was picked up a small number of times. This sequence joins TRBV27 and TRBJ2-2, with 9 bases lining up with TRBD1. V shed 7 bases and J 8 bases; nucleotides not matched to a gene: 14. Germline values: CDR1 MNHEY, CDR2 SMNVEV (reference sequence). The CDR3 runs to 16 residues. As DNA, the CDR3 is TGTGCCAGCACCTTACGGGGACAGGGTGCTCCGGGGGAGCTGTTTTTT. Protein sequence: CASTLRGQGAPGELFF.

This clone was seen ten or more times. The V gene is TRBV28, the J gene TRBJ2-7; D gene unclear. V lost 7 bases and J 2 bases, leaving 9 bases between the germline ends. The CDR3 consists of 12 residues. Germline lookup yields CDR1 MDHEN and CDR2 SYDVKM. The CDR3 region has the DNA TGTGCCAGCACGGACGTAACCTACGAGCAGTACTTC. Translation gives CASTDVTYEQYF.

The chain uses TRBV11-2 and TRBJ2-2; D possibly corresponds to TRBD1 (6 bases). The CDR3 loop spans 16 amino acids. V was clipped by 0 bases and J by 6 bases, with 14 bases between them. Germline CDR1 is SGHAT and CDR2 is FQNNGV. CDR3 bases: TGTGCCAGCAGCTTAGAACTAGGCAGGGGCCCCGGGGAGCTGTTTTTT. It yields the protein CASSLELGRGPGELFF.

This clone was seen a handful of times. This probably arose from a read error, given a far larger clone one base away. The rearrangement links TRBV4-3 to TRBJ2-1, with D hard to call. Trimming removed 5 bases from V and 6 bases from J, with 20 bases in between. This CDR3 spans 16 amino acids. The germline gives CDR1 LGHNA, CDR2 YSLEER. The CDR3 nucleotides are TGCGCCAGCAGCTTGGGGTACGCCAGGTCTGGCAATGAGCAGTTCTTC. Translated: CASSLGYARSGNEQFF.

The CDR3 protein is CASSDVWGDTQYF. The CDR3 nucleotides read TGTGCCAGCAGTGACGTTTGGGGAGATACGCAGTATTTT. V is TRBV6-4 and J is TRBJ2-3; D gene unclear. Looked up from germline, CDR1 is MRHNA and CDR2 is SNTAGT. V was pared by 2 bases and J by 5 bases, with 8 bases between. This CDR3 is built from 13 residues.

The CDR3 DNA follows: TGTGCCAGCAGTGAGGGGACTAAAATAGGGAATGAGCAGTTCTTC. It specifies CASSEGTKIGNEQFF. The rearrangement links TRBV25-1 to TRBJ2-1, with TRBD2 matching over 7 bases. The CDR3 has 15 residues. The V and J ends lost 3 bases and 7 bases, in that order; junction bases with no gene match: 9. Germline CDR1 reads MGHDK; CDR2 reads SYGVNS. The variable domain in full, with the rest retrieved from reference TRBV25-1 and TRBJ2-1, is EADIYQTPRYLVIGTGKKITLECSQTMGHDKMYWYQQDPGMELHLIHYSYGVNSTEKGDLSSESTVSRIRTEHFPLTLESARPSHTSQYLCASSEGTKIGNEQFFGPGTRLTVL.

The chain has TRBV19 and TRBJ2-1; D possibly corresponds to TRBD2 (5 bases). The CDR3 is made up of 14 amino acids. Germline V gives CDR1 LNHDA, CDR2 SQIVND (reference sequence). Trimming pared 6 bases from V and 2 bases from J, leaving 11 bases between. The CDR3 region has the DNA TGTGCCAGTAGATCCGGGATCACCTACAATGAGCAGTTCTTC. It translates to CASRSGITYNEQFF.